What follows describes a single T cell receptor beta chain. This clonotype was seen a handful of times. The antigen it binds to is not known. It has no much larger one-base neighbor in the sample; base qualities were not kept. The data are from a study of T-cell memory formation after mild COVID-19 (TCRdb year 2021). Background on the whole study: TCR sequence clusters from the two donors were found to be largely donor specific. Two young, previously healthy adult volunteers made up the cohort, one male and one female. Longitudinal TCRalpha and TCRbeta repertoire sequencing tracked T-cell clones expanding and contracting after mild COVID-19 in two donors.

The paper as a whole reports these results and caveats: SARS-CoV-2 specificity was not confirmed for the second-wave clones peaking on day 37. Some responding clones were found in pre-infection memory, which suggests that pre-existing cross-reactive memory T cells took part in the SARS-CoV-2 response. Contracting CD4+ clones were located mainly in the CM and EM memory subsets, whereas CD8+ clones were found to be enriched in EMRA. From day 15 to 85, contracting clones showed balanced CD4/CD8 phenotypes, whereas a second wave of clones that expanded from day 15 to 37 leaned towards CD4+. The study covered only a couple of mild cases, and larger cohorts including severe cases with pre-infection samples were considered necessary.

The sequencer was an Illumina NovaSeq 6000. TCRalpha and TCRbeta cDNA libraries were constructed by 5'RACE with constant-segment primers, with sample barcodes and unique molecular identifiers being introduced. RNA was extracted from every sample with Trizol reagent. Libraries were amplified in two PCR steps, with a second sample barcode and Illumina TruSeq adapters added in the second step. The libraries were sequenced on an Illumina NovaSeq using 2 x 150 bp paired-end reads. Regarding the original processing steps: Reads were demultiplexed and collapsed into UMI-guided consensus sequences with migec v1.2.7. Using mixcr v2.1.11, UMI consensuses were aligned to TRA and TRB V and J templates and then assembled into clonotypes. A clonotype was counted as expanded or contracted only when both edgeR and NoisET called the clonotype significant, with the noise models trained on biological replicates. For edgeR calls, the thresholds were a false discovery rate-adjusted p below 0.01 and a log2 fold-change of 1. PCA with hierarchical clustering of max-normalized trajectories of the 1000 most abundant clonotypes was used as exploratory dynamics analysis. Separately sequenced CD4+ and CD8+ repertoires were used to assign a CD4 or CD8 phenotype to each responding clone. Through fastp at Q25 and MiXCR, TCRdb rebuilt clones from the public reads, retaining in-frame beta chains. When rows share a CDR3 protein, they turn into one entry using the most common DNA and genes. These V and J calls originate from TCRdb's pipeline instead of the authors' own analysis. The sample data list 300,000 to 350,000 distinct CDR3 sequences, and about 13% of these were observed just once. Of the sample, about 21% is held by the ten largest clones.

PBMCs were isolated by Ficoll-Paque density gradient centrifugation. Trimming removed 3 bases from V and 10 bases from J, leaving 10 bases between the germline ends. The cysteine opens and the phenylalanine closes a CDR3 of 13 amino acids. Of the read, only the CDR3 DNA is kept; its 39 bases are in frame from base 1. The chain is encoded by TRBV12-3 or TRBV12-4 joined to TRBJ1-6; a tentative D call is TRBD1 (5 bases match). The origin of this receptor is a man between 18 and 35 years old who had mild COVID-19 (a few samples of this study predate the infection). The sample titles of this study are shuffled in the database, so cell type and time point are left out; the donor was told from shared clones. Sequenced input: PBMCs or a T cell subset sorted from them (not recorded which). The CDR3 has the sequence CASSFGARSPLHF. The DNA sequence is as follows: TGTGCCAGCAGTTTCGGGGCGCGGTCACCCCTCCACTTT.